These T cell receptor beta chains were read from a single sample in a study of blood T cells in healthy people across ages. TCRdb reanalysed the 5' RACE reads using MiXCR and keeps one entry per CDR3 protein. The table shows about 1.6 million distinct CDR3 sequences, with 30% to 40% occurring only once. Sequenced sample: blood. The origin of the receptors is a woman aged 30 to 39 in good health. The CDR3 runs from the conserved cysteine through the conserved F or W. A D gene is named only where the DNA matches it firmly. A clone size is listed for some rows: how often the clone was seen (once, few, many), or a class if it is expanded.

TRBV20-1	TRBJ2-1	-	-	CSAAQGGSYNEQFF	TGCAGTGCTGCTCAGGGGGGCTCCTACAATGAGCAGTTCTTC
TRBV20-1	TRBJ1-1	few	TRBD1	CSAKGQGASEAFF	TGCAGTGCAAAAGGACAGGGGGCTTCTGAAGCTTTCTTT
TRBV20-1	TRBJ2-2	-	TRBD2	CSARAGRKNTGELFF	TGCAGTGCCAGAGCGGGACGGAAGAACACCGGGGAGCTGTTTTTT
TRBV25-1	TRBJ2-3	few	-	CASSESLGSTDTQYF	TGTGCCAGCAGTGAATCACTGGGGAGCACAGATACGCAGTATTTT
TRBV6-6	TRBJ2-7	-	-	CASSPPGPLGLEQYF	TGTGCCAGCAGTCCACCGGGACCCCTAGGGCTTGAGCAGTACTTC
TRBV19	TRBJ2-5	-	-	CASSISGETQYF	TGTGCCAGTAGTATCAGCGGCGAGACCCAGTACTTC
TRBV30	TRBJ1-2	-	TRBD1	CAWRQQGANDYTF	TGTGCCTGGAGGCAACAGGGGGCGAATGACTACACCTTC
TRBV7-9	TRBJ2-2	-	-	CASSHRQTNAGELFF	TGTGCCAGCAGCCACCGACAGACTAACGCCGGGGAGCTGTTTTTT
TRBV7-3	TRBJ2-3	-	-	CASSPQGSTDAQYF	TGTGCCAGCAGCCCCCAGGGGAGCACAGATGCGCAGTATTTT
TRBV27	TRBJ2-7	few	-	CASSRARLSYEQYF	TGTGCCAGCAGTAGAGCCAGGCTAAGTTACGAGCAGTACTTC
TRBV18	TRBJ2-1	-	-	CASSPSPLSYNEQFF	TGTGCCAGCTCACCTAGCCCACTTTCCTACAATGAGCAGTTCTTC
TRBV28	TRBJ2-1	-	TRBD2	CAIGSGNEQFF	TGTGCCATCGGTAGCGGGAATGAGCAGTTCTTC
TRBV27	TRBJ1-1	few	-	CASSSNRVLNTEAFF	TGTGCCAGCAGTTCAAACAGGGTTCTAAACACTGAAGCTTTCTTT
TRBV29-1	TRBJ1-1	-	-	CSAGTGILEAFF	TGCAGCGCCGGCACAGGGATACTTGAAGCTTTCTTT
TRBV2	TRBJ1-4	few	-	CASSGTAIEELFF	TGTGCCAGCAGCGGGACCGCCATTGAGGAACTGTTTTTT
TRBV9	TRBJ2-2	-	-	CASSGDSLLNTGELFF	TGTGCCAGCAGCGGGGACTCCTTATTGAACACCGGGGAGCTGTTTTTT
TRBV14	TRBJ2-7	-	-	CASSHTGASNEQYF	TGTGCCAGCAGCCATACGGGGGCATCCAATGAGCAGTACTTC
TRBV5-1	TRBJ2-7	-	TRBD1	CASSSIGTGTHEQYF	TGCGCCAGCAGCTCCATCGGGACAGGGACCCACGAGCAGTACTTC
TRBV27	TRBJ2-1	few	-	CASSPRRSPYNEQFF	TGTGCCAGCAGCCCACGACGGTCCCCCTACAATGAGCAGTTCTTC
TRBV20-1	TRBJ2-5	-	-	CSARDFRREETPYF	TGCAGTGCTAGAGATTTTCGCAGGGAGGAGACCCCGTACTTC
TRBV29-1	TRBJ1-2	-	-	CSVENTNYGYTF	TGCAGCGTTGAAAACACTAACTATGGCTACACCTTC
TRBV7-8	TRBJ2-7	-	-	CASSLQGRVSYEQYF	TGTGCCAGCAGCCTACAGGGGAGGGTCTCCTACGAGCAGTACTTC
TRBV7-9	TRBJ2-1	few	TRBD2	CASSHTTSGRGNEQFF	TGTGCCAGCAGCCATACTACTAGCGGGAGAGGAAATGAGCAGTTCTTC